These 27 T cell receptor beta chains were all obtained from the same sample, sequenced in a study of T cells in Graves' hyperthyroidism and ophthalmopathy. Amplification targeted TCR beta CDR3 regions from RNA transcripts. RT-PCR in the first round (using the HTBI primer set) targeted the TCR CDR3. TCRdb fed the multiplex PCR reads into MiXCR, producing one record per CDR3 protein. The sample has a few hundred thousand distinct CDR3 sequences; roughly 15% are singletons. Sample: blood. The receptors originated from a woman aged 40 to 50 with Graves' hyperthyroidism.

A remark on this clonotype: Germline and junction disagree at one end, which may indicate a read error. CDR3 residues: CASSLHTEAGANVLTF. CDR3 sequence (DNA): TGCGCCAGCAGCCTACACACAGAGGCTGGGGCCAACGTCCTGACTTTC. V and J are TRBV2 and TRBJ2-6; no clear D gene. Germline V gene sequence: CDR1 SNHLY, CDR2 FYNNEI. CDR3 length: 16 residues.

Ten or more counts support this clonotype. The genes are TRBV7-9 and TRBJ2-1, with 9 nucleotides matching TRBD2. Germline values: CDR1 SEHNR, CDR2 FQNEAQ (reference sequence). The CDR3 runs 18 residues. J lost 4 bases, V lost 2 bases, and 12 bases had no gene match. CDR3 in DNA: TGTGCCAGCAGCTTAATAGCGGGAGTTTTTTCGCGATACAATGAGCAGTTCTTC. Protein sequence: CASSLIAGVFSRYNEQFF.

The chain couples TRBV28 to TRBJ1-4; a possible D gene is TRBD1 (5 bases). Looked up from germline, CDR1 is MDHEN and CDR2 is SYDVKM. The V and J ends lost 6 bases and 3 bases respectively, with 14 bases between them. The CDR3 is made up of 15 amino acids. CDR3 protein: CASRATLGANEKLFF. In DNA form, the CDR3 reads TGTGCCAGCAGGGCCACCTTAGGGGCTAATGAAAAACTGTTTTTT.

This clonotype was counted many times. The CDR3 is CASSSQGDTEAFF. The CDR3 bases are TGTGCCAGCAGTTCCCAGGGGGACACTGAAGCTTTCTTT. V and J are TRBV7-6 and TRBJ1-1; 7 bases map to TRBD1. The CDR3 has 13 amino acids. V lost 6 bases and J lost 3; bases outside the gene matches: 4. The germline gives CDR1 SGHVS, CDR2 FNYEAQ.

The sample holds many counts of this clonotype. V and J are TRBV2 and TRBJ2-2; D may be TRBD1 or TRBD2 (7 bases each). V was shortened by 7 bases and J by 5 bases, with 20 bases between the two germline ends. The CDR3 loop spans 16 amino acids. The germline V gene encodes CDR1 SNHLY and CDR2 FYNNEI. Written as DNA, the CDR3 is TGTGCCAGCAAAGGGGGCTTGGGGACTAAGACCGGGGAGCTGTTTTTT. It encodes CASKGGLGTKTGELFF.

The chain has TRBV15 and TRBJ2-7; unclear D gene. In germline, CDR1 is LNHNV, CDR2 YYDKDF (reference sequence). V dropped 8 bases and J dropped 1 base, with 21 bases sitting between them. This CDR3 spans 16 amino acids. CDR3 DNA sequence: TGTGCCACCGGGGATCCAAGGACCTCACGTTCCTACGAGCAGTACTTC. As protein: CATGDPRTSRSYEQYF.

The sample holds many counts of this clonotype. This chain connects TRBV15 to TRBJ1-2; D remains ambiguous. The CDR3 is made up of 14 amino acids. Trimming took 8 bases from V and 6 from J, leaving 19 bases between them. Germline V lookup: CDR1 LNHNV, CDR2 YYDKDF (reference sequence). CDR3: CATSLQGWSDGYTF. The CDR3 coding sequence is TGTGCCACCTCGCTTCAAGGGTGGTCGGATGGCTACACCTTC.

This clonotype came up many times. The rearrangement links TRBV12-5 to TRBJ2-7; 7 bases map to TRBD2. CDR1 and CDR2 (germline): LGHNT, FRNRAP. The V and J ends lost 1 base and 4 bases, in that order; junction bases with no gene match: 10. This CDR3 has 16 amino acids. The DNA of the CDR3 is TGTGCTAGTGGTTTGGCGATAGCGGGTCTACCATACGAGCAGTACTTC. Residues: CASGLAIAGLPYEQYF.

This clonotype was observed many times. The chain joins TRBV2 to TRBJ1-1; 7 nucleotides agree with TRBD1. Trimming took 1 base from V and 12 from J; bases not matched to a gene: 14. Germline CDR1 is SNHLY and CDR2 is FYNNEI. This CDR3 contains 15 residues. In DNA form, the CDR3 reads TGTGCCAGCAGTGAAGGAGACGGTCCACGACAGGGAACTTTCTTT. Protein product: CASSEGDGPRQGTFF.

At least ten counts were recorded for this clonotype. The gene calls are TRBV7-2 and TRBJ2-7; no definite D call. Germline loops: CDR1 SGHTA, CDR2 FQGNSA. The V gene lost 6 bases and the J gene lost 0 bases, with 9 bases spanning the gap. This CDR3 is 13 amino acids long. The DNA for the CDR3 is TGTGCCAGCAGTCCCAGGAGCTCCTACGAGCAGTACTTC. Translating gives CASSPRSSYEQYF.

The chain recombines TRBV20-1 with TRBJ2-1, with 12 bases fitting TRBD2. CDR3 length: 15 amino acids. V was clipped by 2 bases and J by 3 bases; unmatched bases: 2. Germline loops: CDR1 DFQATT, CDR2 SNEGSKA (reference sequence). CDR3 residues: CSARRLAGDYNEQFF. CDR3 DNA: TGCAGTGCTAGAAGACTAGCGGGGGACTACAATGAGCAGTTCTTC.

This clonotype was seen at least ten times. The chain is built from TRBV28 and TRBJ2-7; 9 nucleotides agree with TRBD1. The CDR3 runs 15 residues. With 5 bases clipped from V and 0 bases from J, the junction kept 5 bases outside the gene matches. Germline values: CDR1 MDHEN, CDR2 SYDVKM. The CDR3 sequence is CASSVGTGFSYEQYF. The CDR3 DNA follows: TGTGCCAGCAGTGTAGGGACAGGGTTCTCCTACGAGCAGTACTTC.

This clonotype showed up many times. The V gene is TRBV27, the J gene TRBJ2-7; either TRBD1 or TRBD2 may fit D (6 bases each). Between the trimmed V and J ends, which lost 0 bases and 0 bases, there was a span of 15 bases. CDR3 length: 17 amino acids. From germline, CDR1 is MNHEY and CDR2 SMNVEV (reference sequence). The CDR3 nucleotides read TGTGCCAGCAGTTTATCCCCAGGGGAGGCAGGCTCCTACGAGCAGTACTTC. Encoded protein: CASSLSPGEAGSYEQYF.

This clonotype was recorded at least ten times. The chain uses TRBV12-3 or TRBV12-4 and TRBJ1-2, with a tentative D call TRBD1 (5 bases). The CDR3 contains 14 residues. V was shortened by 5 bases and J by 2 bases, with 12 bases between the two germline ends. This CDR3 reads CASSPSTGNYGYTF. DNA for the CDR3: TGTGCCAGCAGTCCTTCAACAGGAAACTATGGCTACACCTTC.

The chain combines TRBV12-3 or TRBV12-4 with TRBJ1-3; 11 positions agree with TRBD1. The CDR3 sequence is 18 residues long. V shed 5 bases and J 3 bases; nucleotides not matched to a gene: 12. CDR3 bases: TGTGCCAGCAGTGACGGTTATTTGGGACAGGGGGTTGGAAACACCATATATTTT. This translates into CASSDGYLGQGVGNTIYF.

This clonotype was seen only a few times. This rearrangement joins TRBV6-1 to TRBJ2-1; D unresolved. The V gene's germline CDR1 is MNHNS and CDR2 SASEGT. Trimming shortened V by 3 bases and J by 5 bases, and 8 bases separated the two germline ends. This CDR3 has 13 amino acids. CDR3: CASSDPWNNEQFF. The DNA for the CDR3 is TGTGCCAGCAGTGATCCGTGGAACAATGAGCAGTTCTTC.

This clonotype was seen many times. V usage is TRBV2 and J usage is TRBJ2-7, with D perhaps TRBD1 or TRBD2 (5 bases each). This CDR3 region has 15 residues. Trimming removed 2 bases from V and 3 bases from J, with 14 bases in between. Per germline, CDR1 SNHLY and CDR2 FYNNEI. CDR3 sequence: CASSEKGRRSYEQYF. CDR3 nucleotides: TGTGCCAGCAGTGAAAAGGGACGAAGGAGCTACGAGCAGTACTTC.

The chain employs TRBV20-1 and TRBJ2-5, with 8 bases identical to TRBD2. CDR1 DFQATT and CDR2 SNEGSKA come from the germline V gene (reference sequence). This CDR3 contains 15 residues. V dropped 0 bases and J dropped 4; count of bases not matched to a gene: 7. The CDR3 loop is CSARDPGLGRETQYF. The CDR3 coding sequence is TGCAGTGCTAGAGATCCGGGACTAGGAAGAGAGACCCAGTACTTC.

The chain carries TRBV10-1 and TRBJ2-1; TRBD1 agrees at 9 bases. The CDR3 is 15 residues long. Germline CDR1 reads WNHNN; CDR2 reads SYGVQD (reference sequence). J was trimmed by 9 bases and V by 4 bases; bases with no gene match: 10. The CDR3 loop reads CASSGTGDPFLEQFF. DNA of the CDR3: TGCGCCAGCAGTGGGACAGGGGACCCATTCCTTGAGCAGTTCTTC.

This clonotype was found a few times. CDR3: CASSLAPGSGELFF. The CDR3 DNA reads TGTGCCAGCAGTTTAGCGCCGGGTTCCGGGGAGCTGTTTTTT. J is TRBJ2-2 and V is TRBV12-3 or TRBV12-4; no clear D. The V and J ends lost 0 bases and 6 bases respectively, with 8 bases between them. This CDR3 is built from 14 residues.

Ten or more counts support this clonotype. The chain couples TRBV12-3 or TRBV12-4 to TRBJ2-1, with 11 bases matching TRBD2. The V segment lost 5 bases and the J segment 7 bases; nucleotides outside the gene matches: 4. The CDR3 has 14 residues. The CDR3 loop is CASSRSGRDNEQFF. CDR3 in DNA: TGTGCCAGCAGTCGTAGCGGGAGGGATAATGAGCAGTTCTTC.

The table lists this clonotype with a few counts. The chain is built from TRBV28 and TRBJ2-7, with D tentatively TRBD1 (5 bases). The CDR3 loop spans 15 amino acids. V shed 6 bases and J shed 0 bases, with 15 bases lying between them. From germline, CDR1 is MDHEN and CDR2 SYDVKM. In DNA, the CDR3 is TGTGCCAGCAGCCCCAGGGCTGATAGCTCCTACGAGCAGTACTTC. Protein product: CASSPRADSSYEQYF.

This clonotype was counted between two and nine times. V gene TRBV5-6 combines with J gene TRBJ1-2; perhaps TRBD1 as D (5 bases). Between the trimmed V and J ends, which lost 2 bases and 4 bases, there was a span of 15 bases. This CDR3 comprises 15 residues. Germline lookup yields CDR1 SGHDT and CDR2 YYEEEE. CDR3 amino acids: CASSFWGGSVYGYTF. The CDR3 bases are TGTGCCAGCAGCTTCTGGGGGGGTTCGGTCTATGGCTACACCTTC.

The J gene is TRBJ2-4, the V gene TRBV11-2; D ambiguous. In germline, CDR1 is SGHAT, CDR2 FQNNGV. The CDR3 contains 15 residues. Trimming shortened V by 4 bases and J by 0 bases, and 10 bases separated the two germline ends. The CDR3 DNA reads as TGTGCCAGCAGCTCACCTCTAATAGCCAAAAACATTCAGTACTTC. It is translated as CASSSPLIAKNIQYF.

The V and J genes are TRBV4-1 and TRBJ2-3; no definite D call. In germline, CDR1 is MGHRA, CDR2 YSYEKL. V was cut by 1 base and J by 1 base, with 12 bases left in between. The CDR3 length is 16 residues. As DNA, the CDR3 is TGCGCCAGCAGCCAAGTCCCCACGCAACGCACAGATACGCAGTATTTT. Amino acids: CASSQVPTQRTDTQYF.

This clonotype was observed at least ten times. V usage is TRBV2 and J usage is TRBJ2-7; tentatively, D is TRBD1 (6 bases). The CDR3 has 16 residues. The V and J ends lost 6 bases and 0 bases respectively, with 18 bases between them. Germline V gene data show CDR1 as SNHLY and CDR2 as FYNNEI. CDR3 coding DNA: TGTGCCAGCAGACTGACGTCGGACAGTTTCTCCTACGAGCAGTACTTC. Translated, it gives CASRLTSDSFSYEQYF.

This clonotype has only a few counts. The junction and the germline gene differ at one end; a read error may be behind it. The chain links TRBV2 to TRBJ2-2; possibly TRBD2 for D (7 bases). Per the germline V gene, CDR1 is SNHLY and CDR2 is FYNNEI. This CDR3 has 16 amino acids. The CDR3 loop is CASSENSGLVKGEPFF. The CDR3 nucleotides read TGTGCCAGCAGTGAAAATTCAGGACTAGTGAAGGGGGAGCCGTTTTTT.